Shown below are 5 T cell receptor beta chains from a single sample sequenced in a study of shared clonotypes between healthy human individuals. Here immunoSEQ multiplex PCR was the method, and the copy in TCRdb shows in-frame clones only, minus some. This table holds over a million clones, 78% found once. Material for sequencing was memory CD4+ T cells from PBMCs. Sample subset: CD45RA-negative fraction. These receptors came from a man aged 18 to 29 in good health. Some clones in this sample may be carry-over from other donors' samples.

The chain couples TRBV2 to TRBJ1-2; D gene ambiguous. This CDR3 has 12 residues. Germline V gives CDR1 SNHLY, CDR2 FYNNEI. Trimming took off 4 bases at V and 4 bases at J, with 7 bases between the two ends. CDR3 in amino acids: CASSVGIYGYTF. The CDR3 DNA reads as TGTGCCAGCAGTGTCGGGATCTATGGCTACACCTTC.

The chain links TRBV2 to TRBJ2-7, with TRBD1 matching 7 bases. J gave up 6 bases and V 5 bases, and 4 bases lay outside the gene matches. CDR3 length equals 12 residues. Germline CDR1 and CDR2: SNHLY and FYNNEI. DNA for the CDR3: TGTGCCAGCAGTAAGTACAGGGGCGAGCAGTACTTC. It encodes CASSKYRGEQYF.

The chain links TRBV4-3 to TRBJ2-1; D is ambiguous. Per germline, CDR1 LGHNA and CDR2 YSLEER. Trimming removed 0 bases from V and 9 bases from J, with 12 bases in between. The CDR3 contains 14 residues. CDR3 loop: CASSQEYTFSEQFF. The CDR3 nucleotides read TGCGCCAGCAGCCAAGAGTATACCTTCAGTGAGCAGTTCTTC.

About this clone: A much larger clone differs from this one at a single base, so this may be a read error. Other DNA sequences within the sample encode an identical CDR3. The chain combines TRBV7-2 with TRBJ1-2, with a possible D match to TRBD1 (5 bases). The V end was cut by 1 base, the J end by 4 bases, with 7 bases between. This CDR3 is built from 13 residues. Germline V gives CDR1 SGHTA, CDR2 FQGNSA. The CDR3 DNA sequence: TGTGCCAGCAGCTTAGGAAGGGGCTATGGCTACACCTTC. Translation gives CASSLGRGYGYTF. The complete variable domain, with remaining parts taken from reference TRBV7-2 and TRBJ1-2, reads GAGVSQSPSNKVTEKGKDVELRCDPISGHTALYWYRQSLGQGLEFLIYFQGNSAPDKSGLPSDRFSAERTGGSVSTLTIQRTQQEDSAVYLCASSLGRGYGYTFGSGTRLTVV.

The chain uses TRBV7-3 and TRBJ2-7; possible D gene TRBD1, 6 bases. The CDR3 length is 13 residues. The V end lost 4 bases, the J end lost 2 bases, and 9 bases lay between the germline ends. The germline V gene has CDR1 SGHTA and CDR2 FQGTGA. CDR3 region: CASSSGQPYEQYF. Here the CDR3 DNA reads TGTGCCAGCAGCTCCGGACAGCCCTACGAGCAGTACTTC.